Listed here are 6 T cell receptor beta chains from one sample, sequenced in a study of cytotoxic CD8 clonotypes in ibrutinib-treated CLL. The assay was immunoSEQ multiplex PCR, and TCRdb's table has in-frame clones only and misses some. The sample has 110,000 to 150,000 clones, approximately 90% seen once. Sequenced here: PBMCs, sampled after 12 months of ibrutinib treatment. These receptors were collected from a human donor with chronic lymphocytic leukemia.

The CDR3 loop is CASSYNGERRTDTQYF. The CDR3 bases are TGTGCCAGCAGTTACAACGGCGAGCGGCGCACAGATACGCAGTATTTT. V usage is TRBV6-6 and J usage is TRBJ2-3, with a tentative D call TRBD2 (5 bases). CDR3 size: 16 residues. Germline CDR1 reads MNHNY; CDR2 reads SVGAGI (reference sequence). V dropped 2 bases and J dropped 1 base, with 13 bases sitting between them.

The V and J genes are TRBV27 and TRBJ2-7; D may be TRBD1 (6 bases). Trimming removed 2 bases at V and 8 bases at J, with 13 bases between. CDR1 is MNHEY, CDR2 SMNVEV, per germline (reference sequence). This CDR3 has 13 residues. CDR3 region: CASSLQDSGKQYF. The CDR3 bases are TGTGCCAGCAGTTTACAGGACAGTGGCAAGCAGTACTTC.

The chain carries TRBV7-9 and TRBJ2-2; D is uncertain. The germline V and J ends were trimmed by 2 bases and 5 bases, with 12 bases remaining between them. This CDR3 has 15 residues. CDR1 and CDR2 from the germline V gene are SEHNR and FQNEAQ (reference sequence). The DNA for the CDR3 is TGTGCCAGCAGCTTACGAGACTCCCCGACCGGGGAGCTGTTTTTT. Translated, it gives CASSLRDSPTGELFF.

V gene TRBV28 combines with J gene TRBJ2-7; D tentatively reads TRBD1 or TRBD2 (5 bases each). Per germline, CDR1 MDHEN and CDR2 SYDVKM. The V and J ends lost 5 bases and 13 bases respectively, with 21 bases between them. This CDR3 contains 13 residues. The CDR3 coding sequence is TGTGCCAGCAGTCCAGCCGGGACCCGTCAGGGTTACTTC. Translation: CASSPAGTRQGYF.

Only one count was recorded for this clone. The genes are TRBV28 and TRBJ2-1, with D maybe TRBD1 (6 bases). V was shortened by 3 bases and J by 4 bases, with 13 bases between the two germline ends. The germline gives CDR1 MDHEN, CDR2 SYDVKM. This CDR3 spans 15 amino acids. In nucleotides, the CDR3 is TGTGCCAGCAGTTTGGACCGAGGGGGATACAATGAGCAGTTCTTC. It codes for CASSLDRGGYNEQFF.

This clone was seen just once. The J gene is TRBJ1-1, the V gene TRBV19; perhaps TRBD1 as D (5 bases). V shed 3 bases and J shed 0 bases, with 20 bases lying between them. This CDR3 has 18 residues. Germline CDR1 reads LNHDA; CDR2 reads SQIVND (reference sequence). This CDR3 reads CASSIRRVLGGVNTEAFF. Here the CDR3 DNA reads TGTGCCAGTAGTATCCGCCGAGTACTCGGGGGGGTGAACACTGAAGCTTTCTTT.